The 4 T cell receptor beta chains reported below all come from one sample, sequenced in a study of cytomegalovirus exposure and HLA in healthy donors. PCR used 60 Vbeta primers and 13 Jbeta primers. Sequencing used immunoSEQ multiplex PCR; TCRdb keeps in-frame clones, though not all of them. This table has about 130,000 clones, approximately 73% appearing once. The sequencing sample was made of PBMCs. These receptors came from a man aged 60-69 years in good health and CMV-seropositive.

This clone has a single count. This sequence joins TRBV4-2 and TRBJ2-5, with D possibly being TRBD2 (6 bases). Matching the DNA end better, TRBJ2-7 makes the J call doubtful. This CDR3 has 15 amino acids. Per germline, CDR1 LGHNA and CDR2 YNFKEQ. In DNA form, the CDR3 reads TGTGCCAGCAGCCAAGATCTCGGGGAGGCCTACGAGCAGTACTTC. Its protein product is CASSQDLGEAYEQYF.

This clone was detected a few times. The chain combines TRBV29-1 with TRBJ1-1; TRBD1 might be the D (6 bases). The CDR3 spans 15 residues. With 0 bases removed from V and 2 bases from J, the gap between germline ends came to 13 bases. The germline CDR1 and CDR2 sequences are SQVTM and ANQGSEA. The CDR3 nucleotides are TGCAGCGTTGAAGATCCTGGCAGGGGTAACACTGAAGCTTTCTTT. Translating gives CSVEDPGRGNTEAFF.

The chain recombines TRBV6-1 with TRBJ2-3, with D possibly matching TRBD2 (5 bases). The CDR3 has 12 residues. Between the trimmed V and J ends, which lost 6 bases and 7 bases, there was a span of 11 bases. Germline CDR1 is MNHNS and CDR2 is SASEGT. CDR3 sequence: CASSTEGNTQYF. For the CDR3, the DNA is TGTGCCAGCAGCACTGAGGGTAATACGCAGTATTTT.

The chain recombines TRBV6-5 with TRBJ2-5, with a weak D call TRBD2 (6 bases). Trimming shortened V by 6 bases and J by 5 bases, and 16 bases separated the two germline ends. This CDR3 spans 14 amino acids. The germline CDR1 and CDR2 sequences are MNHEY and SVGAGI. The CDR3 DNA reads TGTGCCAGCAGGGCGACCTGGGGGAGGGAGACCCAGTACTTC. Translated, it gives CASRATWGRETQYF.